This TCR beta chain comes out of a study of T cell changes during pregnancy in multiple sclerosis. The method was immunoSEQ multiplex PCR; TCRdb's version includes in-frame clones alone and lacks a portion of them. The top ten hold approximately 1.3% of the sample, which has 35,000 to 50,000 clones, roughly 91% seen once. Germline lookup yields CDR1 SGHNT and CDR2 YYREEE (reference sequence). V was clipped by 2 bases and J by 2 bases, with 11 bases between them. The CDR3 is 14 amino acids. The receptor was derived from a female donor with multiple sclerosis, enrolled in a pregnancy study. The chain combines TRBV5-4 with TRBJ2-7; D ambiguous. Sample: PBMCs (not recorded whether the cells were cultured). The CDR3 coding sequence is TGTGCCAGCAGCTTTTCCGGCACCGCCTACGAGCAGTACTTC. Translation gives CASSFSGTAYEQYF.